This record concerns one TCR beta chain sequence. Profiling relied on immunoSEQ multiplex PCR, and the TCRdb table lists in-frame clones only, not all of them. The sample consists of 30,000 to 40,000 clones, about 92% of them appearing once. The entry originates in a study of OX40 agonist ivuxolimab in advanced cancers. At the level of the study: Every 2 weeks, patients got intravenous ivuxolimab at one of six dose levels (0.01-10 mg/kg). Patients achieving partial responses numbered three: one hepatocellular carcinoma case and two cutaneous melanoma cases.

The V and J ends lost 8 bases and 0 bases respectively, with 11 bases between them. Looked up from germline, CDR1 is SEHNR and CDR2 is FQNEAQ (reference sequence). The CDR3 is made up of 13 amino acids. The sequence derives from an adult with an advanced solid tumor such as melanoma, head and neck, liver or kidney cancer. Material: CD4+ or CD8+ T cells sorted from blood, obtained in a trial of the OX40 agonist ivuxolimab. The chain links TRBV7-9 to TRBJ2-7; no definite D call. CDR3 loop: CASANPSSYEQYF. In DNA form, the CDR3 reads TGTGCCAGCGCCAATCCCTCCTCCTACGAGCAGTACTTC.